This T cell receptor beta chain was captured by sequencing in a study of T cells after somatic rescue of genetic block. Method: immunoSEQ multiplex PCR; TCRdb's copy keeps in-frame clones and lacks some. The sample contains 110,000 or so clones, about nine tenths of which appear only once. Germline-derived CDR1 and CDR2 are SGHTA and FQGNSA. The CDR3 sequence is 17 residues long. J lost 7 bases, V lost 1 base, and 9 bases had no gene match. This receptor was taken from a woman aged 18-29 years. V usage is TRBV7-2 and J usage is TRBJ2-1; 11 positions agree with TRBD2. The sample consisted of peripheral blood mononuclear cells (PBMCs). DNA for the CDR3: TGTGCCAGCAGCTTAGAGTTAGCGGGGGGGCCTCAGAATGAGCAGTTCTTC. It is translated as CASSLELAGGPQNEQFF.